This section outlines one T cell receptor beta chain sequence together with its context. TCRdb re-derived calls from the RT-PCR reads in MiXCR, one entry per CDR3 protein. The table has about 57,000 distinct CDR3 sequences, approximately 12% seen once; the top ten hold roughly a third. These data come from a study of patients and donors after allogeneic stem cell transplantation. The sample consisted of blood, either unsorted or a sorted T cell fraction (not recorded which). The receptor was isolated from a human donor who was either an allogeneic HSCT recipient or a stem cell or donor lymphocyte infusion donor (not recorded which). It is not recorded whose cells these are; they may come from a transplant donor.

DNA for the CDR3: TGTGCCAGCAGCCAAGATCTACCACCCTACGAGCAGTACTTC. It yields the protein CASSQDLPPYEQYF. This rearrangement joins TRBV14 to TRBJ2-7; D is undetermined. Trimming took 0 bases from V and 2 from J, leaving 8 bases between them. Germline V gives CDR1 SGHDN, CDR2 FVKESK. CDR3 length: 14 amino acids. Full variable domain (missing parts from reference TRBV14 and TRBJ2-7): EAGVTQFPSHSVIEKGQTVTLRCDPISGHDNLYWYRRVMGKEIKFLLHFVKESKQDESGMPNNRFLAERTGGTYSTLKVQPAELEDSGVYFCASSQDLPPYEQYFGPGTRLTVT.